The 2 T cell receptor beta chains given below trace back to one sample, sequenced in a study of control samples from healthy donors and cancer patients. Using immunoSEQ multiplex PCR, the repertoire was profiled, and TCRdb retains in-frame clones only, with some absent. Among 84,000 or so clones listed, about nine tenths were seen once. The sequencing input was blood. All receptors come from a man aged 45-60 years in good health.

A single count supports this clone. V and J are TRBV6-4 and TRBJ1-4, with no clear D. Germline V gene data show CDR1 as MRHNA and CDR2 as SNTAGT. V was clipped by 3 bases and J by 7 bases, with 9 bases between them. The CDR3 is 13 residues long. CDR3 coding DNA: TGTGCCAGCAGTGAGGGCGAGGGTGAAAAACTGTTTTTT. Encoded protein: CASSEGEGEKLFF.

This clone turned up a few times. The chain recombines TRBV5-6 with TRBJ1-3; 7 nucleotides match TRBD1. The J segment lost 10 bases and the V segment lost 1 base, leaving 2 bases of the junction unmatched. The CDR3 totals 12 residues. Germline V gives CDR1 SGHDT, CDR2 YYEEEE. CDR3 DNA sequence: TGTGCCAGCAGCTTGACGACAGGGACCATATATTTT. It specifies CASSLTTGTIYF.